This TCR beta chain comes out of a study of OX40 agonist ivuxolimab in advanced cancers. This table comes from immunoSEQ multiplex PCR, and its TCRdb copy is limited to in-frame clones, with some not included. The table has fewer than 35,000 clones, about three quarters seen once. The CDR3 is 14 amino acids. Germline V gene lookup returns CDR1 SGHRS and CDR2 YFSETQ. Between the trimmed V and J ends, which lost 0 bases and 6 bases, there was a span of 11 bases. The clonotype comes from an adult with an advanced solid tumor such as melanoma, head and neck, liver or kidney cancer. This sequence joins TRBV5-1 and TRBJ2-3; a possible D gene is TRBD2 (5 bases). The sample here was CD4+ or CD8+ T cells sorted from blood, taken in a trial of the OX40 agonist ivuxolimab. CDR3 bases: TGCGCCAGCAGCTTGGGCGGGCCCCTGGATACGCAGTATTTT. This translates into CASSLGGPLDTQYF.